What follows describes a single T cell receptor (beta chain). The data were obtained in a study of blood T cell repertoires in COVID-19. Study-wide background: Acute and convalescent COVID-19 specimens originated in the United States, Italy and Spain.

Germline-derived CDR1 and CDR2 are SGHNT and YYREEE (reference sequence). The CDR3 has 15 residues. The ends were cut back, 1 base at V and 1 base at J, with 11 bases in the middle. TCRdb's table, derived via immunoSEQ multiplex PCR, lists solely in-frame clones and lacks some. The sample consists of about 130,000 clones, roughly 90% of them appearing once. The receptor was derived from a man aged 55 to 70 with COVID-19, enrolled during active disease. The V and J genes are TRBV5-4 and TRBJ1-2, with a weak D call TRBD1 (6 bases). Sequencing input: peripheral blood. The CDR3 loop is CASSLKSDSNYGYTF. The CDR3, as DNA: TGTGCCAGCAGCTTGAAATCGGACAGTAACTATGGCTACACCTTC.